The present TCR beta chain was sequenced within a study of T-cell reconstitution after alpha-beta-depleted transplantation in children. Unique molecular identifiers were incorporated when the TCRbeta library was constructed. MiXCR, applied by TCRdb to the PCR reads, yields one record per CDR3 protein. The data show about 360,000 distinct CDR3 sequences, about an eighth seen once. This clonotype was detected many times. This clonotype was sampled from a human donor who donated a stem cell graft to a child with Fanconi anemia. Specimen: PBMCs, collected from the stem cell graft.

This chain's CDR3 is CASTRPSTGVNGYTF. The CDR3 bases are TGTGCCAGCACTCGGCCTTCAACTGGCGTAAATGGCTACACCTTC. The chain is built from TRBV6-5 and TRBJ1-2; D uncertain. With 7 bases removed from V and 6 bases from J, the gap between germline ends came to 21 bases. The CDR3 loop spans 15 amino acids. The germline V gene has CDR1 MNHEY and CDR2 SVGAGI.